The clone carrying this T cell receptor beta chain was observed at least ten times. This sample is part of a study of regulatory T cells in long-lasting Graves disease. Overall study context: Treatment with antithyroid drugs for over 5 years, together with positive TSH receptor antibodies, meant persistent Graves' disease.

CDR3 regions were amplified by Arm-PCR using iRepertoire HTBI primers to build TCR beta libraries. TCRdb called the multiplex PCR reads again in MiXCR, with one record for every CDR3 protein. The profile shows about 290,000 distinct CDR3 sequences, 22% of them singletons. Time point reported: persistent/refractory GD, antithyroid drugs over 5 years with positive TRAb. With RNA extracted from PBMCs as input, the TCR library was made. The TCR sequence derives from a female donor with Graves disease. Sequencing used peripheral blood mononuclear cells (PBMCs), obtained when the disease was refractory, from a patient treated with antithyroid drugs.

The CDR3 region has the DNA TGTGCCATCAGTGAGCCAACTCCCTCTGGGGCCAACGTCCTGACTTTC. Protein sequence: CAISEPTPSGANVLTF. This chain joins TRBV10-3 and TRBJ2-6; D gene ambiguous. Trimming took off 2 bases at V and 0 bases at J, with 8 bases between the two ends. Germline V gene data show CDR1 as ENHRY and CDR2 as SYGVKD. The CDR3 is 16 residues long.